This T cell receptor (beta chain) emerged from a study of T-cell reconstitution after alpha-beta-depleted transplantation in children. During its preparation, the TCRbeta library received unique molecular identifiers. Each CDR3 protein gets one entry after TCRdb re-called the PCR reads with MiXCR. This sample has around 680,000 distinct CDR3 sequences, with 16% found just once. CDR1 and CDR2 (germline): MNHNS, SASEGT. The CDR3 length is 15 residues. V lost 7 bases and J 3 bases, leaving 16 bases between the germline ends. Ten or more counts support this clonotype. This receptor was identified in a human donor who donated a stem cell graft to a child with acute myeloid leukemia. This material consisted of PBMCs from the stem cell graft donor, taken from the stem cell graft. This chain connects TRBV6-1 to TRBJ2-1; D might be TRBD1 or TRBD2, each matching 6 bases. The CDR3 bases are TGTGCCAGCACTCTTACAGGAGGGGGCTACAATGAGCAGTTCTTC. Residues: CASTLTGGGYNEQFF.